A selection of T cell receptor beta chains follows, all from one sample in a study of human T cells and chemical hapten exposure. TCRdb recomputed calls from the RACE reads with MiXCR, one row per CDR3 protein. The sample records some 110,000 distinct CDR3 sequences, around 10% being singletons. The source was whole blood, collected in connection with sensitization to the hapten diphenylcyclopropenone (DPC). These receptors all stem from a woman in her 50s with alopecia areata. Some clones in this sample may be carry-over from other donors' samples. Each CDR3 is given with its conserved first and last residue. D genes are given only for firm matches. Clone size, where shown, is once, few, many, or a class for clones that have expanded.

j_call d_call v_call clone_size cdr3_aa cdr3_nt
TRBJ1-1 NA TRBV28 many CASSHRVGTEAFF TGTGCCAGCAGTCACAGGGTAGGGACTGAAGCTTTCTTT
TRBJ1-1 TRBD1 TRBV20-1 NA CSAREPGGFTEAFF TGCAGTGCTAGAGAACCAGGGGGCTTCACTGAAGCTTTCTTT
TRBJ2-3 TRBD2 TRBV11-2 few CASSRSGGAADTQYF TGTGCCAGCAGCCGTAGCGGGGGGGCTGCAGATACGCAGTATTTT
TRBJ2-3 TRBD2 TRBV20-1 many CSARVSGGATDTQYF TGCAGTGCTAGAGTGTCGGGAGGTGCGACAGATACGCAGTATTTT
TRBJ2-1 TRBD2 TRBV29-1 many CSVGLAAYNEQFF TGCAGCGTTGGACTAGCGGCTTACAATGAGCAGTTCTTC
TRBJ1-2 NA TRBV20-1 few CSASRPEGGVNYGYTF TGCAGTGCTAGCAGACCTGAGGGGGGTGTTAACTATGGCTACACCTTC
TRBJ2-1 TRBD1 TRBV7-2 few CASSFMGDSEQFF TGTGCCAGCAGCTTTATGGGGGACAGTGAGCAGTTCTTC
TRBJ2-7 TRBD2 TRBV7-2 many CASSLELAPTYEQYF TGTGCCAGCAGCTTAGAACTAGCGCCCACCTACGAGCAGTACTTC
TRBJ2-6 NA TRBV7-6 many CASSFTRAGANVLTF TGTGCCAGCAGCTTCACGAGGGCTGGGGCCAACGTCCTGACTTTC
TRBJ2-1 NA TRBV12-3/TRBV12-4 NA CASRGPYNEQFF TGTGCCAGCAGAGGACCCTACAATGAGCAGTTCTTC
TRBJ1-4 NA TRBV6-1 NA CASSVAGIEKLFF TGTGCCAGCAGTGTGGCCGGGATCGAAAAACTGTTTTTT
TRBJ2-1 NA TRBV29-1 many CSVETGTYTYNEQFF TGCAGCGTTGAAACCGGGACATATACCTACAATGAGCAGTTCTTC
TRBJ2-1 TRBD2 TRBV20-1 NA CSTGLAGVYEQFF TGCAGTACCGGACTAGCGGGAGTGTATGAGCAGTTCTTC
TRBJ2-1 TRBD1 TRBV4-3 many CASSQETGWYNEQFF TGCGCCAGCAGCCAAGAGACAGGGTGGTACAATGAGCAGTTCTTC
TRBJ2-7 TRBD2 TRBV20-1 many CSARDSTGGRTYEQYF TGCAGTGCTAGGGATTCCACGGGGGGTCGCACCTACGAGCAGTACTTC
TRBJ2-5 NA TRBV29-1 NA CSVEGDGGRETQYF TGCAGCGTTGAAGGGGACGGGGGGCGAGAGACCCAGTACTTC
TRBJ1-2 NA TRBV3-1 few CASSQGSYTF TGTGCCAGCAGCCAGGGGAGCTACACCTTC
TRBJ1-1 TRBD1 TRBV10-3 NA CAITWDRDGTEAFF TGTGCCATCACCTGGGACAGGGATGGAACTGAAGCTTTCTTT
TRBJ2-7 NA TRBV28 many CASSPSGTYEQYF TGTGCCAGCAGCCCCTCCGGTACCTACGAGCAGTACTTC
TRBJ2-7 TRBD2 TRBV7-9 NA CASSPNGTSPYEQYF TGTGCCAGCAGCCCTAACGGGACTAGCCCCTACGAGCAGTACTTC
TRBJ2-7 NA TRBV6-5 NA CASSYSGRRGEQYF TGTGCCAGCAGTTACTCGGGACGACGGGGCGAGCAGTACTTC
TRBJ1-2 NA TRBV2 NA CASSLEPASTWRYGYTF TGTGCCAGCAGTCTCGAACCGGCCTCCACATGGAGGTATGGCTACACCTTC
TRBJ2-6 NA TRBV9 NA CASSPGLLLSGANVLTF TGTGCCAGCAGCCCGGGACTTTTGCTCTCTGGGGCCAACGTCCTGACTTTC